Below are 19 T cell receptor beta chains sequenced from a single sample in a study of blood T cell repertoires in COVID-19. Some clones are missing from TCRdb's copy, which holds only in-frame ones; the method was immunoSEQ multiplex PCR. The sample lists some 230,000 clones, more than 80% seen once, with approximately 3.4% in the top ten. The sample taken for sequencing was PBMCs or T cells enriched from blood (not recorded which). The receptors originated from a woman younger than 35 in a cohort exposed to, infected with or recovered from COVID-19 (not recorded which).

This chain links TRBV11-2 with TRBJ1-2; D gene uncertain. The V end lost 6 bases, the J end lost 0 bases, and 20 bases lay between the germline ends. Looked up from germline, CDR1 is SGHAT and CDR2 is FQNNGV. This CDR3 is built from 17 residues. The CDR3 loop is CASRKPGVGGTNYGYTF. As DNA, the CDR3 is TGTGCCAGCAGAAAACCAGGCGTCGGAGGGACTAACTATGGCTACACCTTC.

The chain is built from TRBV28 and TRBJ1-2, with a tentative D call TRBD1 (5 bases). The CDR3 sequence is 13 residues long. Germline CDR1 MDHEN, CDR2 SYDVKM. Trimming pared 11 bases from V and 9 bases from J, leaving 22 bases between. The chain's CDR3 is CACGTSSLGRYTF. The CDR3 DNA sequence: TGTGCCTGCGGGACTTCCTCCCTCGGGCGCTACACCTTC.

The CDR3 loop is CASSEGGSPTDTQYF. The CDR3 DNA follows: TGTGCCAGCAGTGAAGGAGGAAGTCCCACAGATACGCAGTATTTT. The J gene is TRBJ2-3, the V gene TRBV6-1; D gene ambiguous. The CDR3 loop spans 15 amino acids. Trimming took 1 base from V and 2 from J, leaving 10 bases between them. Germline V lookup: CDR1 MNHNS, CDR2 SASEGT.

J is TRBJ1-5 and V is TRBV5-6; tentatively, D is TRBD1 (6 bases). There are 15 residues in the CDR3. Germline-derived CDR1 and CDR2 are SGHDT and YYEEEE. V dropped 0 bases and J dropped 3 bases, with 10 bases sitting between them. In DNA, the CDR3 is TGTGCCAGCAGCTTGGGACAGGCTATCAATCAGCCCCAGCATTTT. Its translation: CASSLGQAINQPQHF.

J is TRBJ1-4 and V is TRBV5-1; D is possibly TRBD1 (5 bases). V dropped 4 bases and J dropped 3 bases, with 13 bases sitting between them. Germline lookup yields CDR1 SGHRS and CDR2 YFSETQ. The CDR3 spans 15 residues. CDR3 residues: CASSLRQFPNEKLFF. In DNA, the CDR3 is TGCGCCAGCAGCCTAAGACAGTTCCCTAATGAAAAACTGTTTTTT.

The CDR3 loop reads CATSSYETREAFF. CDR3 DNA sequence: TGTGCCACCAGCAGCTACGAGACGAGGGAAGCTTTCTTT. This chain joins TRBV15 and TRBJ1-1; no clear D gene. The CDR3 runs to 13 residues. Germline V lookup: CDR1 LNHNV, CDR2 YYDKDF (reference sequence). V shed 3 bases and J shed 8 bases, with 13 bases lying between them.

This clone has more than one count but fewer than ten. J is TRBJ2-1 and V is TRBV2, with a possible D match to TRBD1 (5 bases). Trimming cost V 5 bases and J 2 bases, with 13 bases left between them. Germline assignment: CDR1 SNHLY and CDR2 FYNNEI. The CDR3 consists of 15 residues. In nucleotides, the CDR3 is TGTGCCAGCAGTCTTCTAGTAGGGGCCTACAATGAGCAGTTCTTC. It encodes CASSLLVGAYNEQFF.

CDR3 in amino acids: CASSQEGRITEAFF. CDR3 DNA sequence: TGTGCCAGCAGCCAAGAGGGGAGGATCACTGAAGCTTTCTTT. The chain has TRBV3-1 (or the pseudogene TRBV3-2) and TRBJ1-1; no firm D call. CDR1 and CDR2 from the germline V gene are LGHDT and YNNKEL (reference sequence). CDR3 size: 14 residues. The ends were cut back, 0 bases at V and 4 bases at J, with 9 bases in the middle.

The rearrangement uses TRBV11-3 and TRBJ2-5; D unresolved. The CDR3 covers 12 residues. Germline-derived CDR1 and CDR2 are SGHNT and YENEEA. Trimming took off 2 bases at V and 4 bases at J, with 5 bases between the two ends. DNA of the CDR3: TGTGCCAGCAGCTTAAACGGAGAGACCCAGTACTTC. Translated: CASSLNGETQYF.

This chain links TRBV10-1 with TRBJ1-4, with D uncertain. CDR1 and CDR2 (germline): WNHNN, SYGVQD (reference sequence). The CDR3 has 14 amino acids. Deletions cut 6 bases from V and 4 bases from J, with 12 bases between. The CDR3 DNA is TGCGCCAGCAGCCCCTTGCGGGTTAATGAAAAACTGTTTTTT. Translation gives CASSPLRVNEKLFF.

The chain has TRBV27 and TRBJ1-5, with TRBD1 matching 7 bases. The germline V gene encodes CDR1 MNHEY and CDR2 SMNVEV (reference sequence). The V and J ends lost 4 bases and 6 bases, in that order; junction bases with no gene match: 0. The CDR3 is 12 residues long. The CDR3 region is CASSYRGQPQHF. In DNA, the CDR3 is TGTGCCAGCAGTTACAGGGGTCAGCCCCAGCATTTT.

V gene TRBV18 combines with J gene TRBJ2-1, with 10 bases identical to TRBD2. The CDR3 is made up of 16 amino acids. V was clipped by 3 bases and J by 2 bases; unmatched bases: 4. Germline CDR1 is KGHSH and CDR2 is LQKENI. For the CDR3, the DNA is TGTGCCAGCTCACCCCCCAGCGGGGGGGCCTACAATGAGCAGTTCTTC. Amino acids: CASSPPSGGAYNEQFF.

The CDR3 DNA reads TGTGCCGTCCGACAGGCCCTTGACAATGAGCAGTTCTTC. Translated: CAVRQALDNEQFF. The chain carries TRBV24-1 and TRBJ2-1, with D possibly being TRBD1 (6 bases). CDR3 length: 13 amino acids. Germline lookup yields CDR1 KGHDR and CDR2 SFDVKD. V dropped 12 bases and J dropped 5 bases, with 16 bases sitting between them.

The gene calls are TRBV2 and TRBJ2-2; 7 bases fit TRBD1. The ends lost 10 bases at V and 7 bases at J; junction bases unmatched: 12. This CDR3 has 14 amino acids. Germline CDR1 reads SNHLY; CDR2 reads FYNNEI. CDR3 sequence (DNA): TGTGCCACCAGAACAGGGGCCCAAGACGGGGAGCTGTTTTTT. Translating gives CATRTGAQDGELFF.

This chain connects TRBV2 to TRBJ1-2; possible D gene TRBD1, 5 bases. The CDR3 covers 14 residues. The ends were cut back, 5 bases at V and 1 base at J, with 11 bases in the middle. The germline V gene has CDR1 SNHLY and CDR2 FYNNEI. The CDR3 reads CASSSWGGNYGYTF. Here the CDR3 DNA reads TGTGCCAGCAGTAGTTGGGGCGGTAACTATGGCTACACCTTC.

This chain links TRBV3-1 (or the pseudogene TRBV3-2) with TRBJ2-7; D remains unclear. Germline V gene lookup returns CDR1 LGHDT and CDR2 YNNKEL (reference sequence). V was shortened by 2 bases and J by 6 bases, with 8 bases between the two germline ends. The CDR3 is 12 residues long. This CDR3 reads CASSQIFSEQYF. In DNA form, the CDR3 reads TGTGCCAGCAGCCAAATCTTCTCCGAGCAGTACTTC.

The chain uses TRBV11-2 and TRBJ2-4, with a tentative D call TRBD2 (5 bases). The germline V gene encodes CDR1 SGHAT and CDR2 FQNNGV. Trimming stripped 7 bases from V and 3 bases from J, with 16 bases between. The CDR3 totals 15 residues. CDR3 bases: TGTGCCAGCACCCTCAGCGGAAGGGTCAAAAACATTCAGTACTTC. Translating gives CASTLSGRVKNIQYF.

In DNA form, the CDR3 reads TGCAGCGTTGAAGGGTACGGGGGCTACAATGAGCAGTTCTTC. This encodes CSVEGYGGYNEQFF. V gene TRBV29-1 combines with J gene TRBJ2-1; D might be TRBD2 (6 bases). Per germline, CDR1 SQVTM and CDR2 ANQGSEA. V was pared by 1 base and J by 3 bases, with 10 bases between. The CDR3 length is 14 residues.

The chain recombines TRBV20-1 with TRBJ1-1; no reliable D call. Germline V gives CDR1 DFQATT, CDR2 SNEGSKA (reference sequence). The CDR3 is 11 amino acids. The V gene lost 5 bases and the J gene lost 3 bases, with 7 bases spanning the gap. The CDR3 DNA follows: TGCAGTGCTCCCTTCCACACTGAAGCTTTCTTT. As protein: CSAPFHTEAFF.